This T cell receptor (beta chain) is from a study of T cell changes during pregnancy in multiple sclerosis. V lost 3 bases to trimming and J lost 5 bases; unmatched junction nucleotides: 9. Germline CDR1 reads SGDLS; CDR2 reads YYNGEE. The CDR3 is 16 amino acids. Assay used: immunoSEQ multiplex PCR; TCRdb lists only in-frame clones, some missing. The table lists more than 50,000 clones, about 90% of them singletons. V usage is TRBV9 and J usage is TRBJ2-1; 9 bases line up with TRBD2. The receptor was isolated from a female donor in good health, enrolled as a control in a pregnancy study. Material: peripheral blood, obtained after pregnancy. CDR3 amino acids: CASSASRTSVHNEQFF. The CDR3 nucleotides read TGTGCCAGCAGCGCATCGCGGACTAGCGTCCACAATGAGCAGTTCTTC.